This T cell receptor beta chain came from a study of blood T cells in healthy people across ages. As for the study in general: Through template switching, about one barcoded beta molecule was captured per two T cells, as measured in model experiments.

Regarding the study as a whole: Without sorted subsets, naive and antigen-experienced compartments could not be conclusively compared. With age, beta diversity per million T cells declined roughly linearly, significantly by 40.

Germline-derived CDR1 and CDR2 are MGHDK and SYGVNS. The V and J ends lost 5 bases and 2 bases respectively, with 16 bases between them. The CDR3 consists of 15 residues. In the case of this clonotype: Its antigen is currently unknown.

With a J-beta primer mix and a sample-barcoded 5' primer, a second PCR ran 7 to 11 cycles. TCRdb redid the calling of the 5' RACE reads with MiXCR, one entry per CDR3 protein. The profile covers fewer than 2,000,000 distinct CDR3 sequences, with 30% to 40% appearing a single time and around 10% taken by the ten largest. This rearrangement joins TRBV25-1 to TRBJ2-7; D possibly matches TRBD1 or TRBD2 (5 bases each). Sequencing used blood. The sequence came from a woman younger than 45 in good health. CDR3 sequence reads: CASSQITGPPYEQYF. For the CDR3, the DNA is TGTGCCAGCAGTCAAATAACGGGGCCCCCCTACGAGCAGTACTTC.